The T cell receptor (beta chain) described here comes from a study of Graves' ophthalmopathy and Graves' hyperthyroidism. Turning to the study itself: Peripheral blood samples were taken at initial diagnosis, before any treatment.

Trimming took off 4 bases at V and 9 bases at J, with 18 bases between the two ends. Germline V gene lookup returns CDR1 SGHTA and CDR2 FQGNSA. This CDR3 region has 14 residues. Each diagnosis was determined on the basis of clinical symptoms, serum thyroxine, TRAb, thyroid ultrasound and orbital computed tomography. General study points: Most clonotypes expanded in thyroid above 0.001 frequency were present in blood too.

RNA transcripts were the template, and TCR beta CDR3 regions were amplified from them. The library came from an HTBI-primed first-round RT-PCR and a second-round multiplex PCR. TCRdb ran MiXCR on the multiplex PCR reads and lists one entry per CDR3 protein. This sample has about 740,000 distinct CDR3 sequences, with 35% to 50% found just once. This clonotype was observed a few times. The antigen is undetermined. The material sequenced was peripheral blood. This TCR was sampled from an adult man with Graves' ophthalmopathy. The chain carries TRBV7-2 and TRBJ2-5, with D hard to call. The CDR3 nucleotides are TGTGCCAGCAGCTCCCACGTTGGTCAATGGGCCCAGTACTTC. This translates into CASSSHVGQWAQYF.